This TCR beta chain was documented in a study of CD8 T cells in Susac syndrome. With 5 bases removed from V and 6 bases from J, the gap between germline ends came to 16 bases. CDR1 is MGHRA and CDR2 is YSYEKL in the germline V gene. The CDR3 length is 14 residues. Sequencing of TCR beta was undertaken in CD8+ and CD4+ T cells derived from blood. The CD8+ and CD4+ T cells were negatively isolated, with the TEMRA cells enriched by FACS. It was with random hexamers that about 0.45 to 1 ug RNA was reverse transcribed. TCRdb reanalysed the immunoSEQ multiplex PCR reads using MiXCR and keeps one entry per CDR3 protein. The sample yields about 200,000 distinct CDR3 sequences, nearly 95% seen once.

The TCR was taken from a human donor with multiple sclerosis. The chain is built from TRBV4-1 and TRBJ1-1; D gene unclear. Sequencing was performed on CD4+ T cells from PBMCs. CDR3 sequence reads: CASSTLLAKPEAFF. CDR3 coding DNA: TGCGCCAGCAGCACTCTATTGGCGAAGCCTGAAGCTTTCTTT.